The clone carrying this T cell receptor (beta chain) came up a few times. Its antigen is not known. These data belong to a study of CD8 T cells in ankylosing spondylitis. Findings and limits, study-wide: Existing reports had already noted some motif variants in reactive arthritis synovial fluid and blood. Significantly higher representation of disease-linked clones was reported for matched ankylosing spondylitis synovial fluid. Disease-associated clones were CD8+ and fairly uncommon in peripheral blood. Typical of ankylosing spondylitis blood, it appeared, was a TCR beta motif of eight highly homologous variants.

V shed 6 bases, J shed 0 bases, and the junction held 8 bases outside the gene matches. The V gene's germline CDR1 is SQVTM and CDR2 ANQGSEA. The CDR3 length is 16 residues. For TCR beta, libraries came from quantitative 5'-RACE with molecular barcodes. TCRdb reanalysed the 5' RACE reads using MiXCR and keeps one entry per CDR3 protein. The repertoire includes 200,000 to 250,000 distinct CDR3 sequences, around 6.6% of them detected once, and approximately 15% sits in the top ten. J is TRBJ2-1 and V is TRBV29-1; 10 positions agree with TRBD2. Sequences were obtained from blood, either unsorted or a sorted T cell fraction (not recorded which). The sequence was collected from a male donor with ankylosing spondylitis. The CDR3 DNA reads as TGCAGCGTCGCTGGACCTAGCGGGAGCTCCTACAATGAGCAGTTCTTC. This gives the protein CSVAGPSGSSYNEQFF.